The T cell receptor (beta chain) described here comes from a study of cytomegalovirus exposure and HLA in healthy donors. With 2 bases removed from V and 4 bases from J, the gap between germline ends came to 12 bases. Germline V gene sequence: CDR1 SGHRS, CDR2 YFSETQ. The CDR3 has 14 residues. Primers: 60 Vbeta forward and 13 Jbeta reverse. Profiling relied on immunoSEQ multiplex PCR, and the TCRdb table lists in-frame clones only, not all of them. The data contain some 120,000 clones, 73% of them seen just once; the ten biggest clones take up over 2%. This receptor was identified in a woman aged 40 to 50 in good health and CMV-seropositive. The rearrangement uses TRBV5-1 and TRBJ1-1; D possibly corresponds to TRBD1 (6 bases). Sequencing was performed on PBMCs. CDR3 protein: CASSFQGPGTEAFF. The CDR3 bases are TGCGCCAGCAGCTTTCAGGGGCCGGGCACTGAAGCTTTCTTT.